Below, 13 T cell receptor beta chains from the same sample are listed, as sequenced in a study of shared clonotypes between healthy human individuals. Repertoires were generated with immunoSEQ multiplex PCR, while TCRdb's copy carries only in-frame clones and drops some. The table has 2.3 million or so clones, 90% to 95% seen once. The sample taken for sequencing was naive CD4+ T cells from PBMCs. As for subset: CD45RA+ positively selected. The receptors were gathered from a young man in good health. Some clones in this sample may be carry-over from other donors' samples.

The chain links TRBV14 to TRBJ2-5; D is unresolved. Germline-derived CDR1 and CDR2 are SGHDN and FVKESK. This CDR3 has 15 residues. V lost 1 base and J lost 0, with 9 bases in between. CDR3 coding DNA: TGTGCCAGCAGCCAAGGTGCTATCGACCAAGAGACCCAGTACTTC. Protein sequence: CASSQGAIDQETQYF. The full variable domain, in which reference TRBV14 and TRBJ2-5 provide the parts outside the CDR3, is EAGVTQFPSHSVIEKGQTVTLRCDPISGHDNLYWYRRVMGKEIKFLLHFVKESKQDESGMPNNRFLAERTGGTYSTLKVQPAELEDSGVYFCASSQGAIDQETQYFGPGTRLLVL.

The V and J genes are TRBV5-4 and TRBJ2-3; D is ambiguous. This CDR3 is 18 amino acids long. The V end was cut by 1 base, the J end by 3 bases, with 21 bases between. CDR1 and CDR2 (germline): SGHNT, YYREEE (reference sequence). DNA for the CDR3: TGTGCCAGCAGCTTGAGCCCGCGGAACAGTGTGGGGACAGATACGCAGTATTTT. Its translation: CASSLSPRNSVGTDTQYF.

The chain combines TRBV6-5 with TRBJ2-7, with D unresolved. The germline V and J ends were trimmed by 0 bases and 3 bases, with 9 bases remaining between them. Germline V lookup: CDR1 MNHEY, CDR2 SVGAGI. The CDR3 length is 14 residues. The CDR3 DNA reads as TGTGCCAGCAGTTACTCGCTATCGGGCTACGAGCAGTACTTC. This codes for CASSYSLSGYEQYF.

The CDR3 DNA reads as TGTGCCTGGAGCCTTATTCGACAGGGCGGGAACACTGAAGCTTTCTTT. Its translation: CAWSLIRQGGNTEAFF. This chain uses TRBV30 with TRBJ1-1; 7 bases are a match to TRBD1. The V segment lost 3 bases and the J segment 1 base; nucleotides outside the gene matches: 11. The CDR3 sequence is 16 residues long. The germline V gene has CDR1 GTSNPN and CDR2 SVGIG (reference sequence).

This clone was found once. This chain joins TRBV5-1 and TRBJ2-1, with D uncertain. The V end lost 5 bases, the J end lost 5 bases, and 14 bases lay between the germline ends. The CDR3 runs to 14 residues. Germline assignment: CDR1 SGHRS and CDR2 YFSETQ. CDR3 DNA: TGCGCCAGCAGTTATGCGATCCCAAACAATGAGCAGTTCTTC. It is translated as CASSYAIPNNEQFF. Full variable domain (missing parts from reference TRBV5-1 and TRBJ2-1): KAGVTQTPRYLIKTRGQQVTLSCSPISGHRSVSWYQQTPGQGLQFLFEYFSETQRNKGNFPGRFSGRQFSNSRSEMNVSTLELGDSALYLCASSYAIPNNEQFFGPGTRLTVL.

The chain uses TRBV2 and TRBJ2-3, with TRBD1 as a possible D gene (6 bases). This CDR3 contains 14 residues. Trimming stripped 1 base from V and 2 bases from J, with 7 bases between. The V gene's germline CDR1 is SNHLY and CDR2 FYNNEI. This CDR3 reads CASSEDRVTDTQYF. CDR3 sequence (DNA): TGTGCCAGCAGTGAAGACAGGGTCACAGATACGCAGTATTTT.

This clone was seen a handful of times. The chain is built from TRBV6-5 and TRBJ2-2; tentatively, D is TRBD1 (5 bases). The V gene lost 5 bases and the J gene lost 5 bases, with 12 bases spanning the gap. Germline-derived CDR1 and CDR2 are MNHEY and SVGAGI. The CDR3 totals 14 residues. The CDR3 here is CASSPTAPTGELFF. The CDR3 DNA follows: TGTGCCAGCAGTCCGACAGCTCCAACCGGGGAGCTGTTTTTT.

This sequence joins TRBV25-1 and TRBJ1-1, with D possibly matching TRBD1 (6 bases). This CDR3 region has 16 residues. V was trimmed by 2 bases and J by 1 base, leaving 14 bases between them. In germline, CDR1 is MGHDK, CDR2 SYGVNS. The CDR3 loop is CASSETGGRPNTEAFF. The CDR3 DNA reads TGTGCCAGCAGTGAAACGGGGGGCCGTCCGAACACTGAAGCTTTCTTT.

This chain joins TRBV5-1 and TRBJ2-7; D tentatively reads TRBD1 or TRBD2 (6 bases each). This CDR3 region has 15 residues. Germline V CDR1 and CDR2: SGHRS, YFSETQ. With 0 bases removed from V and 6 bases from J, the gap between germline ends came to 16 bases. The CDR3 DNA sequence: TGCGCCAGCAGCTTGGCCGAGGGGGGCGCGGGCGAGCAGTACTTC. Amino acid sequence: CASSLAEGGAGEQYF.

The chain couples TRBV2 to TRBJ2-1, with 9 bases matching TRBD2. Losses at the gene ends were 8 bases for V and 7 bases for J; bases not matched to a gene: 6. The CDR3 length is 13 residues. CDR1 is SNHLY and CDR2 is FYNNEI in the germline V gene. As DNA, the CDR3 is TGTGCCAGCCGGCGGGAGGGCCTTAATGAGCAGTTCTTC. Amino acids: CASRREGLNEQFF.

The chain combines TRBV5-8 with TRBJ2-7; 9 positions match TRBD1. The V and J ends lost 3 bases and 3 bases, in that order; junction bases with no gene match: 4. In germline, CDR1 is SGHTS, CDR2 YDEGEE. The CDR3 is 14 amino acids. CDR3 DNA sequence: TGTGCCAGCAGCTCCAGGACAGGGGTCTACGAGCAGTACTTC. The encoded protein is CASSSRTGVYEQYF.

V usage is TRBV10-3 and J usage is TRBJ1-2; 8 nucleotides agree with TRBD1. CDR3 size: 14 residues. J gave up 7 bases and V 4 bases, and 8 bases lay outside the gene matches. The V gene's germline CDR1 is ENHRY and CDR2 SYGVKD. CDR3: CAISVSDRAGGYTF. The CDR3 coding sequence is TGTGCCATCAGTGTTTCGGACAGGGCGGGTGGCTACACCTTC.

V and J are TRBV2 and TRBJ2-7, with 7 bases identical to TRBD1. The J segment lost 2 bases and the V segment lost 5 bases, leaving 9 bases of the junction unmatched. CDR1 is SNHLY, CDR2 FYNNEI, per germline. The CDR3 contains 15 residues. CDR3 nucleotide sequence: TGTGCCAGCAGTCTCCATGGGACAGATCCCTACGAGCAGTACTTC. This translates into CASSLHGTDPYEQYF.